Below, 7 T cell receptor beta chains from the same sample are listed, as sequenced in a study of beta chain features in type 1 diabetes. Sequenced material consisted of expressed TCRB transcripts (all of the isolated RNA was reverse transcribed). Assay used: immunoSEQ multiplex PCR; TCRdb lists only in-frame clones, some missing. This table has roughly 700,000 clones, around 15% appearing once. Study outcomes and limitations: TCRB CDR3s from Type 1 diabetes patients were moderately but significantly shorter in all four CD4+ subsets.

These receptors have no identified antigens. The sequencing sample was made of naive CD4+ T cells from blood. The origin of the receptors is a man aged 18 to 30 with type 1 diabetes.

This CDR3 is CASTFSGGAYNEQFF. DNA for the CDR3: TGTGCCAGTACCTTTAGCGGGGGGGCCTACAATGAGCAGTTCTTC. The gene calls are TRBV19 and TRBJ2-1, with 11 nucleotides matching TRBD2. Germline trimming cut 7 bases from V and 2 bases from J; bases unmatched to any gene: 4. Germline V gene lookup returns CDR1 LNHDA and CDR2 SQIVND (reference sequence). This CDR3 is 15 amino acids long.

This clone was observed a few times. The chain recombines TRBV7-2 with TRBJ2-3; a possible D gene is TRBD2 (5 bases). CDR1 is SGHTA and CDR2 is FQGNSA in the germline V gene. This CDR3 comprises 14 residues. V lost 5 bases and J lost 6, with 15 bases in between. DNA of the CDR3: TGTGCCAGCAGCGCAACTAGGACGGGGGATACGCAGTATTTT. Translation gives CASSATRTGDTQYF.

Remarks on this clone: This same CDR3 is encoded by further DNA sequences in the sample. The chain combines TRBV6-5 with TRBJ1-2; D may be TRBD1 (5 bases). The V gene lost 2 bases and the J gene lost 4 bases, with 5 bases spanning the gap. CDR1 MNHEY and CDR2 SVGAGI come from the germline V gene. The length of the CDR3 is 12 residues. The CDR3 coding sequence is TGTGCCAGCAGTTACAGGGGCTATGGCTACACCTTC. Translating gives CASSYRGYGYTF.

The chain carries TRBV30 and TRBJ2-5; 7 bases fit TRBD2. V trimming: 1 base; J trimming: 5 bases; junction bases outside the gene matches: 16. The CDR3 has 17 residues. Germline CDR1 reads GTSNPN; CDR2 reads SVGIG (reference sequence). CDR3 sequence reads: CAWSATGGGPLWETQYF. The CDR3 DNA reads TGTGCCTGGAGTGCAACTGGGGGGGGACCCTTGTGGGAGACCCAGTACTTC.

V and J are TRBV5-1 and TRBJ2-7; 7 bases are a match to TRBD1. This CDR3 region has 13 residues. With 3 bases clipped from V and 3 bases from J, the junction kept 3 bases outside the gene matches. Germline CDR1 SGHRS, CDR2 YFSETQ. The CDR3 DNA follows: TGCGCCAGCAGCTGGGACAGCGGCTACGAGCAGTACTTC. Amino acids: CASSWDSGYEQYF.

The sample holds a few counts of this clone. The DNA for the CDR3 is TGTGCCTGGAGTGGCGTTGGTGGAGGAGCCAACCAAGAGACCCAGTACTTC. Protein sequence: CAWSGVGGGANQETQYF. V usage is TRBV30 and J usage is TRBJ2-5, with D perhaps matching TRBD2 (5 bases). Germline V CDR1 and CDR2: GTSNPN, SVGIG (reference sequence). V lost 1 base to trimming and J lost 0 bases, with 18 bases between them. CDR3 size: 17 residues.

The rearrangement links TRBV7-2 to TRBJ1-4; D remains ambiguous. Germline V gene data show CDR1 as SGHTA and CDR2 as FQGNSA. Trimming shortened V by 5 bases and J by 8 bases, and 9 bases separated the two germline ends. CDR3 size: 12 residues. In DNA form, the CDR3 reads TGTGCCAGCAGCCCTCATTCGGAAAAACTGTTTTTT. Protein product: CASSPHSEKLFF.